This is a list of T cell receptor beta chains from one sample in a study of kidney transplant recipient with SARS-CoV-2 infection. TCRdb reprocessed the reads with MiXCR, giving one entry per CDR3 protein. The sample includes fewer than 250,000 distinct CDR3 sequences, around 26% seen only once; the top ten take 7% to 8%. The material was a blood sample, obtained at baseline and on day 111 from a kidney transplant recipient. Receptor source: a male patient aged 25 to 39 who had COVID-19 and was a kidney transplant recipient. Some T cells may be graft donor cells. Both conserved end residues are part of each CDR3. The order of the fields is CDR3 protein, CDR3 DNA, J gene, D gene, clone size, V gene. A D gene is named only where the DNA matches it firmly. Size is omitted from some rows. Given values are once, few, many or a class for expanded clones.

CASSVRRGTPHNEQFF | TGTGCCAGCAGTGTTCGGAGGGGGACTCCCCACAATGAGCAGTTCTTC | TRBJ2-1 | . | . | TRBV6-5
CASSQDRSGRAGADTQYF | TGCGCCAGCAGCCAAGATCGGAGCGGGAGGGCTGGGGCAGATACGCAGTATTTT | TRBJ2-3 | TRBD2 | many | TRBV4-1
CASSAHIPWRKTYGYTF | TGTGCCAGCAGTGCTCATATTCCCTGGCGAAAGACCTATGGCTACACCTTC | TRBJ1-2 | . | . | TRBV28
CASSCSTYHGKTYGYTF | TGTGCCAGCAGCTGTTCCACATACCATGGAAAGACCTATGGCTACACCTTC | TRBJ1-2 | . | many | TRBV7-9
CASSAGGAGTYGYTF | TGTGCCAGCAGCGCAGGTGGGGCAGGGACCTATGGCTACACCTTC | TRBJ1-2 | . | . | TRBV5-6
CASSFTSGSTDTQYF | TGCGCCAGCAGCTTTACTAGCGGTAGCACAGATACGCAGTATTTT | TRBJ2-3 | TRBD2 | many | TRBV5-1
CSAHPTSGLNYEQYF | TGCAGTGCTCACCCGACTAGCGGCTTGAACTACGAGCAGTACTTC | TRBJ2-7 | TRBD2 | . | TRBV20-1
CASSLVRTGGQPQHF | TGTGCCAGCAGCTTAGTTCGCACAGGCGGGCAGCCCCAGCATTTT | TRBJ1-5 | . | many | TRBV7-2
CASSLDGRAWETQYF | TGTGCCAGCAGCTTGGACGGGAGGGCCTGGGAGACCCAGTACTTC | TRBJ2-5 | TRBD2 | . | TRBV5-6
CASSLTSGRETQYF | TGTGCCAGCAGTCTGACTAGCGGGCGGGAGACCCAGTACTTC | TRBJ2-5 | TRBD2 | many | TRBV27
CATSCITRCGKTYGYTF | TGTGCCACCAGCTGTATAACAAGGTGTGGAAAGACCTATGGCTACACCTTC | TRBJ1-2 | . | many | TRBV15
CASSVRLPISGLTGELFF | TGTGCCAGCAGCGTGCGGCTTCCCATTTCAGGCTTGACCGGGGAGCTGTTTTTT | TRBJ2-2 | . | many | TRBV3-1
CASSPTSRSRKTYGYTF | TGCGCCAGCAGTCCAACTTCAAGATCGCGAAAGACCTATGGCTACACCTTC | TRBJ1-2 | . | many | TRBV10-1
CASSERGGRQTFYGYTF | TGTGCCAGCAGTGAAAGGGGGGGCAGGCAGACTTTCTATGGCTACACCTTC | TRBJ1-2 | . | many | TRBV2
CASRFPRTPRKTYGYTF | TGTGCAAGTCGCTTTCCCCGGACTCCACGAAAGACCTATGGCTACACCTTC | TRBJ1-2 | . | many | TRBV12-2
CASSVARLADEQFF | TGTGCCAGCAGCGTAGCCAGACTAGCGGATGAGCAGTTCTTC | TRBJ2-1 | TRBD2 | . | TRBV9
CASSEGLRTPPNYGYTF | TGTGCCAGCAGTGAAGGCTTGAGGACACCTCCTAACTATGGCTACACCTTC | TRBJ1-2 | . | many | TRBV6-1
CASSEGIAGWGETQYF | TGTGCCAGCAGTGAGGGGATAGCGGGTTGGGGGGAGACCCAGTACTTC | TRBJ2-5 | TRBD2 | few | TRBV2
CASSPLTGAGANVLTF | TGTGCCAGCAGCCCTTTAACAGGGGCTGGGGCCAACGTCCTGACTTTC | TRBJ2-6 | TRBD1 | many | TRBV7-9
CASVRDRGGYEQYF | TGTGCCAGCGTTCGGGACAGGGGCGGCTACGAGCAGTACTTC | TRBJ2-7 | TRBD1 | many | TRBV6-5
CASSRRLATVMQDTQYF | TGTGCCAGCAGCAGACGTCTAGCTACAGTCATGCAAGATACGCAGTATTTT | TRBJ2-3 | . | . | TRBV21-1
CSASVLGDMNTEAFF | TGCAGTGCTAGCGTGTTAGGGGACATGAACACTGAAGCTTTCTTT | TRBJ1-1 | . | . | TRBV20-1
CASSVPNPPLHF | TGTGCCAGCAGTGTTCCGAATCCACCCCTCCACTTT | TRBJ1-6 | . | . | TRBV2
CASSQEVSYNSPLHF | TGCGCCAGCAGCCAAGAAGTCAGCTATAATTCACCCCTCCACTTT | TRBJ1-6 | . | many | TRBV4-1
CASSLLGGSQPQHF | TGTGCCAGCAGCTTGTTGGGGGGGAGTCAGCCCCAGCATTTT | TRBJ1-5 | . | many | TRBV5-5
CASVKRGTSGYEQYF | TGTGCCAGCGTCAAGCGAGGGACTAGCGGTTACGAGCAGTACTTC | TRBJ2-7 | TRBD2 | many | TRBV6-1
CASSESRLAGETQYF | TGTGCCAGCAGTGAATCCCGGCTAGCGGGAGAGACCCAGTACTTC | TRBJ2-5 | TRBD2 | . | TRBV2
CSVLTRGNEQFF | TGCAGTGTCTTGACTCGTGGCAATGAGCAGTTCTTC | TRBJ2-1 | . | few | TRBV20-1
CASSWGQDYTEAFF | TGCGCCAGCAGCTGGGGACAGGACTACACTGAAGCTTTCTTT | TRBJ1-1 | TRBD1 | many | TRBV5-1
CASRPPGLAGSSSYNEQFF | TGTGCCAGCAGACCTCCCGGACTAGCGGGGTCTAGCTCCTACAATGAGCAGTTCTTC | TRBJ2-1 | TRBD2 | many | TRBV28